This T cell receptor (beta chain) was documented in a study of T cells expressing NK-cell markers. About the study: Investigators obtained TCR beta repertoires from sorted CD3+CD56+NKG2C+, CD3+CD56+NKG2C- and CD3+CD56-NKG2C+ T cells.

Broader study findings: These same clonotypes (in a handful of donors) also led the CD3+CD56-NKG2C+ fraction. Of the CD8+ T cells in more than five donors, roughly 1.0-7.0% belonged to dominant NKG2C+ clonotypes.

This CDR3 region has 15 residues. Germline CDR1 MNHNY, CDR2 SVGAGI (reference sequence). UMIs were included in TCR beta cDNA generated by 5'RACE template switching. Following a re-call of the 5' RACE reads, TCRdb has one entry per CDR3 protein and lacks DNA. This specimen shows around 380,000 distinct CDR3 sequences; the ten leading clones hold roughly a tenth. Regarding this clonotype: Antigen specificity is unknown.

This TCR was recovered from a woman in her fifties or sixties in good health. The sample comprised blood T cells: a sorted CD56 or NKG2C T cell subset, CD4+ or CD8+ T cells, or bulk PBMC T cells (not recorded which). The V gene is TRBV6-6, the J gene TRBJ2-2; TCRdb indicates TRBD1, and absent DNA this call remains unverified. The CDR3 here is CASSYRNRNTGELFF.